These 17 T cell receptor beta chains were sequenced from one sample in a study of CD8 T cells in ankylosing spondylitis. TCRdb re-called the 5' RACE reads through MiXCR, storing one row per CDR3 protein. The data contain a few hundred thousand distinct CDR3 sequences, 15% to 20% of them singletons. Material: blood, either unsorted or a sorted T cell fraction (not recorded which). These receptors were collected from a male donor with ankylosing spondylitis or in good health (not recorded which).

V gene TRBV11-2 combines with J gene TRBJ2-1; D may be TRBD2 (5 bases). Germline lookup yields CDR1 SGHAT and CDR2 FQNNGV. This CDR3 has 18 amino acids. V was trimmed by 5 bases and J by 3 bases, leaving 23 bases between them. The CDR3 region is CASSPTTSRGPFYNEQFF. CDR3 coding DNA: TGTGCCAGCAGCCCGACCACCTCGCGCGGGCCATTCTACAATGAGCAGTTCTTC.

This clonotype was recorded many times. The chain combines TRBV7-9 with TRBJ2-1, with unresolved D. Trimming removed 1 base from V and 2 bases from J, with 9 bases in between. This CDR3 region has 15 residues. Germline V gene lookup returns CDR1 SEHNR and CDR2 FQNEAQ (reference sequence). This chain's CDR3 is CASSLGPPTYNEQFF. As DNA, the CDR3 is TGTGCCAGCAGCTTAGGTCCCCCGACCTACAATGAGCAGTTCTTC.

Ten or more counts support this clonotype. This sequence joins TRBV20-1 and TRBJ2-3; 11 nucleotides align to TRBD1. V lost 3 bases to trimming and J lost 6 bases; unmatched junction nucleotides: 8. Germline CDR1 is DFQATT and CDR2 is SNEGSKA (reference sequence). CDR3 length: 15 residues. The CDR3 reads CSASAGQGAWDTQYF. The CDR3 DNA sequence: TGCAGTGCTAGTGCCGGACAGGGGGCCTGGGATACGCAGTATTTT.

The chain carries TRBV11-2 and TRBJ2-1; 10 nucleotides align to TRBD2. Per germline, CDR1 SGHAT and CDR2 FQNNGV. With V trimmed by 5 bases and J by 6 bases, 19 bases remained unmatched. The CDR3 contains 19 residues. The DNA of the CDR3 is TGTGCCAGCAGCACCGCGGGCCCTCTAGCGGGAGCCCCCCTCAATGAGCAGTTCTTC. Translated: CASSTAGPLAGAPLNEQFF. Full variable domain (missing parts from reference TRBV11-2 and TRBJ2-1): EAGVAQSPRYKIIEKRQSVAFWCNPISGHATLYWYQQILGQGPKLLIQFQNNGVVDDSQLPKDRFSAERLKGVDSTLKIQPAKLEDSAVYLCASSTAGPLAGAPLNEQFFGPGTRLTVL.

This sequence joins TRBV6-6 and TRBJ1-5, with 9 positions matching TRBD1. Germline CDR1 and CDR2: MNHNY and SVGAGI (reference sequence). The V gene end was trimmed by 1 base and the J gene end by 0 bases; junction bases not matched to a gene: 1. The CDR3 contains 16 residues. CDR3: CASSYWDRDSNQPQHF. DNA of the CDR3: TGTGCCAGCAGTTACTGGGACAGGGATAGCAATCAGCCCCAGCATTTT.

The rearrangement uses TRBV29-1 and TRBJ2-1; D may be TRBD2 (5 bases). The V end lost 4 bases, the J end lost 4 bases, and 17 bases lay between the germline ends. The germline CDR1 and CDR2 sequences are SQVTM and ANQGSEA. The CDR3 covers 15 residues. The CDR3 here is CSVAGTAPWYNEQFF. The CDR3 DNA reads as TGCAGCGTTGCGGGAACAGCTCCTTGGTACAATGAGCAGTTCTTC.

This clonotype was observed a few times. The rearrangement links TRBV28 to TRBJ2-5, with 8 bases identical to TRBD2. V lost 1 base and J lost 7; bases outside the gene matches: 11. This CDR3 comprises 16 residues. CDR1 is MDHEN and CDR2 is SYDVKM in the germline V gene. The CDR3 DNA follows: TGTGCCAGCAGTTTATCGTCAGCGGGAGTAATAGGGACCCAGTACTTC. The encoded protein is CASSLSSAGVIGTQYF.

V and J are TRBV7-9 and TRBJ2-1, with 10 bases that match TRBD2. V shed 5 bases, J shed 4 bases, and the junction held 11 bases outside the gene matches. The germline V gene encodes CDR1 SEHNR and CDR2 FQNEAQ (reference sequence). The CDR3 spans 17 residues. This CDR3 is CASSPPKLAGLYNEQFF. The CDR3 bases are TGTGCCAGCAGCCCGCCAAAACTAGCGGGGCTTTACAATGAGCAGTTCTTC.

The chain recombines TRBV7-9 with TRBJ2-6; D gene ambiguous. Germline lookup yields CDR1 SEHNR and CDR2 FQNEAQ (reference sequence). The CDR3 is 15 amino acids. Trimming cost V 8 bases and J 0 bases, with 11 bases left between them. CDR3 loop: CASGPAASGANVLTF. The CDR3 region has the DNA TGTGCCAGCGGCCCCGCCGCCTCTGGGGCCAACGTCCTGACTTTC.

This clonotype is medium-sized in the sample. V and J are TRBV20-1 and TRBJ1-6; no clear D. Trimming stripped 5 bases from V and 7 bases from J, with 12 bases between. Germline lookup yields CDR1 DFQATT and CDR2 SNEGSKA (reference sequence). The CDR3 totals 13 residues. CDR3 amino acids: CSASETENSPLHF. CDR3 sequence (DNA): TGCAGTGCTTCCGAAACTGAAAATTCACCCCTCCACTTT.

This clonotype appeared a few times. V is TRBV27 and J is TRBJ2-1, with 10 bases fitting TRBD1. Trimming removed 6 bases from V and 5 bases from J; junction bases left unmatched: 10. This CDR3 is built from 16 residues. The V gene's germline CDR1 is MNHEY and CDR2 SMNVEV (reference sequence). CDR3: CASRPTGGQRDNEQFF. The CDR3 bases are TGTGCCAGCAGACCGACAGGGGGCCAGCGGGACAATGAGCAGTTCTTC.

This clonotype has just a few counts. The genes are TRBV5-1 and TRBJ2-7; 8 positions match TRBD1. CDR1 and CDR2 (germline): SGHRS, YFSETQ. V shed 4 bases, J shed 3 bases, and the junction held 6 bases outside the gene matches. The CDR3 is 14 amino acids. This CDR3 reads CASSQSTGDYEQYF. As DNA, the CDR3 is TGCGCCAGCAGCCAGTCGACAGGGGACTACGAGCAGTACTTC.

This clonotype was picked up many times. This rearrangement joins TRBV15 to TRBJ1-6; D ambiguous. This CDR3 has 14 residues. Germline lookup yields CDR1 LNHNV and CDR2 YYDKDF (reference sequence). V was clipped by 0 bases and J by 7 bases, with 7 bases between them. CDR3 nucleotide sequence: TGTGCCACCAGCAGAGAAACAGCCAATTCACCCCTCCACTTT. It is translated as CATSRETANSPLHF.

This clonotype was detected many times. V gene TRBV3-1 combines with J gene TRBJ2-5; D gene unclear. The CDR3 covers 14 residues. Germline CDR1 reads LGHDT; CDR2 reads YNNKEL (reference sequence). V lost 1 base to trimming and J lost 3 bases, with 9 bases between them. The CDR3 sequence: CASSQVELEETQYF. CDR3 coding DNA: TGTGCCAGCAGCCAAGTGGAGCTTGAAGAGACCCAGTACTTC.

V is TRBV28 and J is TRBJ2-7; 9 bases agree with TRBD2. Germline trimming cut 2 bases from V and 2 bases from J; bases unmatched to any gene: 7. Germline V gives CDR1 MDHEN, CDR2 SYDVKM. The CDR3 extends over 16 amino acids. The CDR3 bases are TGTGCCAGCAGTTTAGGGGCTAGCGGGGCTGCCTACGAGCAGTACTTC. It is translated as CASSLGASGAAYEQYF.

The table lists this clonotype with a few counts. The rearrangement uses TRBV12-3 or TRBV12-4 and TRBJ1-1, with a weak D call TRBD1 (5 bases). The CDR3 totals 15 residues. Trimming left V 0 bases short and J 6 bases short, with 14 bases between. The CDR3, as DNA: TGTGCCAGCAGTTTAGCGCTCGGGGCCTGGTCTGAAGCTTTCTTT. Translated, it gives CASSLALGAWSEAFF.

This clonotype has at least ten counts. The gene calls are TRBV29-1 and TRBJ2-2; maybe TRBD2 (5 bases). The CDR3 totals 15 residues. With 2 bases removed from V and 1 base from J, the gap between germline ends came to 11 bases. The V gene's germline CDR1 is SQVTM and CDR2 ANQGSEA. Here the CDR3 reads CSVEKAGRNTGELFF. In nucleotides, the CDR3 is TGCAGCGTTGAAAAGGCGGGCCGGAACACCGGGGAGCTGTTTTTT.